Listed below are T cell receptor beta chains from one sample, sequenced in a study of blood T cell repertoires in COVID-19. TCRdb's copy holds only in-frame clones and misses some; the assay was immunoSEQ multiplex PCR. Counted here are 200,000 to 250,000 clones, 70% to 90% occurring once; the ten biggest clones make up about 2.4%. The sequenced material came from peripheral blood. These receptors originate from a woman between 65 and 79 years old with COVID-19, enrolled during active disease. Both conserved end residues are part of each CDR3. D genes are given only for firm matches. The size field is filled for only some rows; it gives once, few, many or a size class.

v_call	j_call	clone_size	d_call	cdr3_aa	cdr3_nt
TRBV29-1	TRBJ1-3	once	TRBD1	CSVATGGQSSSGNTIYF	TGCAGCGTCGCTACCGGGGGACAGTCGAGCTCTGGAAACACCATATATTTT
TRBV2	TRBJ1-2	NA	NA	CASSENSHYGYTF	TGTGCCAGCAGTGAAAACAGCCACTATGGCTACACCTTC
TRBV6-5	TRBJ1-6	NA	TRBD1	CASTPGQGRSPLHF	TGTGCCAGCACTCCGGGACAGGGTAGATCACCCCTCCACTTT
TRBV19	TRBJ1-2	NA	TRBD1	CANTPWRGRGLDYGYTF	TGTGCCAATACCCCTTGGAGGGGGCGAGGGTTGGACTATGGCTACACCTTC
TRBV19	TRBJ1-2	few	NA	CASSGRQVEGYTF	TGTGCCAGTAGTGGGAGACAGGTCGAGGGCTACACCTTC
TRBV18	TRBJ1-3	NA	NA	CASSADIGNTIYF	TGTGCCAGCTCGGCGGACATAGGAAACACCATATATTTT
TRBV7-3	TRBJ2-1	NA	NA	CASSPDRSSYNEQFF	TGTGCCAGCAGCCCCGACAGGAGCTCCTACAATGAGCAGTTCTTC
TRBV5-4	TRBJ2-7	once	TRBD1	CASSLLGTGEGSYEQYF	TGTGCCAGCAGCCTCCTCGGGACAGGAGAAGGCTCCTACGAGCAGTACTTC
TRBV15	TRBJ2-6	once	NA	CATMRGLSGANVLTF	TGTGCCACCATGCGGGGCCTCTCTGGGGCCAACGTCCTGACTTTC
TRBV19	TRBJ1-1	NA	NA	CASSREFTEAFF	TGTGCCAGTAGTCGGGAGTTCACTGAAGCTTTCTTT
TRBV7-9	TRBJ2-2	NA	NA	CASSPPQGTSNTGELFF	TGTGCCAGCAGCCCACCACAGGGGACTTCGAACACCGGGGAGCTGTTTTTT
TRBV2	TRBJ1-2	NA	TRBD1	CASMDRVYGGYGYTF	TGTGCCAGCATGGACAGGGTTTATGGAGGCTATGGCTACACCTTC
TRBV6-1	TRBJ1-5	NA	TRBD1	CASSARDRGPGQPQHF	TGTGCCAGCAGTGCTCGGGACAGGGGGCCAGGGCAGCCCCAGCATTTT
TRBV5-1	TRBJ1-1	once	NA	CASSLVPRETEAFF	TGCGCCAGCAGCTTGGTCCCCAGGGAAACTGAAGCTTTCTTT
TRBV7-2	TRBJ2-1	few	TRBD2	CASSSASSGIYNEQFF	TGTGCCAGCAGCTCGGCCTCTAGCGGAATTTACAATGAGCAGTTCTTC
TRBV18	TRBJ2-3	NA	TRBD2	CASSSSQLAGGVTDTQYF	TGTGCCAGCTCATCCTCCCAACTAGCGGGAGGGGTCACAGATACGCAGTATTTT
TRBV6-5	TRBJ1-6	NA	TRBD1	CASGTAYNSPLHF	TGTGCCAGCGGGACAGCCTATAATTCACCCCTCCACTTT
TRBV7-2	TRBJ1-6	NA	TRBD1	CASSPPGQGDSPLHF	TGTGCCAGCAGCCCACCGGGACAGGGCGACTCACCCCTCCACTTT
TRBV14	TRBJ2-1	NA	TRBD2	CASTSGGSSYNEQFF	TGTGCCAGCACTAGTGGCGGGAGCTCCTACAATGAGCAGTTCTTC
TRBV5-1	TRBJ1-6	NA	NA	CASSLTEPNSPLHF	TGCGCCAGCAGCTTGACAGAGCCGAATTCACCCCTCCACTTT
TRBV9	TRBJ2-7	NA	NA	CASSVGGDSYEQYF	TGTGCCAGCAGCGTAGGTGGAGACTCCTACGAGCAGTACTTC
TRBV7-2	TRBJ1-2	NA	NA	CASSLEPTNYGYTF	TGTGCCAGCAGCTTAGAGCCAACCAACTATGGCTACACCTTC